This T cell receptor (beta chain) was sequenced during a study of blood T cell repertoires in COVID-19 (dated by TCRdb to about 2020). Notes on the research overall: Collaborator samples came from the United States, Italy and Spain and covered acute and convalescent phases of COVID-19. The material from the prospective study consisted of cDNA or gDNA derived from T cells, B-cell-depleted T cells, or PBMCs. Samples were obtained from the ongoing ImmuneRACE study (first 160 participants) and from some 1,200 subjects provided by 6 global collaborators. The repertoires were made available in a free public database intended to serve as a resource for research on the immune response to SARS-CoV-2. Sample metadata almost always included a de-identified subject ID, COVID-19 status, age in years and sex. The dataset comprised deeply sampled blood TCRbeta repertoires from subjects exposed to, actively infected with, or recovered from COVID-19. Where HLA class I and class II types were available, the types were taken from metadata supplied by the sample provider, not from assay-based typing.

Reading from cysteine to phenylalanine, the CDR3 counts 17 amino acids. CDR3 DNA only is kept here, 51 bases in frame from base 1. CDR1 is given as MDHEN and CDR2 as SYDVKM, both from the germline V gene. After removal of 2 bases from V and 0 bases from J, the junction retains 6 bases not matched to a gene. TCRbeta CDR3 regions were amplified from genomic DNA using the immunoSEQ Assay, a bias-controlled multiplex PCR. Processing in the source paper ran as follows. Within the assay, amplification of reference gene primers was used to estimate how many nucleated cells each sample contained. Sequence reads were collapsed and filtered to measure the absolute abundance of every unique TCRbeta CDR3 rearrangement. For each sample, productive Simpson clonality was calculated as the square root of Simpson's diversity index across productive rearrangements. TCRdb re-hosts the immuneACCESS table, in-frame sequences only. Its copies lack some clones; in the studies checked, an unresolved V gene accounts for under half of them, and the cause for the rest is not known. V, J and clone size are taken as reported in that table, and D and trimming were inferred from the DNA itself. The sample table records over 110,000 clones; 70% to 90% of these occur just once. The ten largest account for approximately 1.8% of the sample.

Points the paper makes about the study in general: Clinical and demographic metadata were provided uncurated, with the amount varying by source and participant.

Points on this clone: The antigen it binds to is not known. No base-level quality is on record; no much larger clone is a single base apart.

Each collaborating institution followed its own protocols to collect whole blood in K2EDTA tubes. Collaborator samples were shipped for TCRbeta analysis as frozen whole blood, isolated PBMCs, or DNA extracted from either sample type. The rearrangement combines TRBV28 with TRBJ1-5; 8 of the junction bases match TRBD1. This TCR was sampled from a man aged 65 to 85 with acute or convalescent COVID-19. The source material was peripheral blood. For the CDR3, the sequence is CASSLQPGQDSNQPQHF. The DNA is TGTGCCAGCAGTTTACAACCGGGACAGGATAGCAATCAGCCCCAGCATTTT.